This record covers a single T cell receptor (beta chain). Its matching antigen is unknown. Treatment given: around 19 received Ad26.COV2.S at low or high dose, single or two shots; about five received placebo; per-sample allocation not given. At day 63 after the first vaccine or placebo injection, samples were drawn. This record comes from a study of Ad26.COV2.S vaccination and SARS-CoV-2 variants. Study as a whole: In the study, Ad26.COV2.S was injected intramuscularly once, or twice 56 days apart.

Unmatched junction bases numbered 8, after V lost 3 bases and J lost 5 bases. The CDR3 sequence is 16 residues long. Germline CDR1 and CDR2: SGDLS and YYNGEE. TCRdb's copy holds only in-frame clones and misses some; the assay was immunoSEQ multiplex PCR. The data hold about 240,000 clones, with roughly 90% observed a single time. Findings and caveats of the study: With respect to non-spike TCR breadth, vaccine and placebo recipients were similar. Substantial breadth in spike-specific CD8+ and CD4+ T cell responses was reportedly seen after vaccination.

The input for sequencing was peripheral blood, taken in a trial of Ad26.COV2.S vaccine versus placebo. The genes are TRBV9 and TRBJ2-5; 12 nucleotides match TRBD2. This TCR was recovered from a person aged 18-65 years who received the Ad26.COV2.S COVID-19 vaccine or a placebo. Written as DNA, the CDR3 is TGTGCCAGCAGCGCCCCTAGCGGGGGGGCTGGGGAGACCCAGTACTTC. Amino acids: CASSAPSGGAGETQYF. Full variable domain (rest looked up from reference TRBV9 and TRBJ2-5): DSGVTQTPKHLITATGQRVTLRCSPRSGDLSVYWYQQSLDQGLQFLIQYYNGEERAKGNILERFSAQQFPDLHSELNLSSLELGDSALYFCASSAPSGGAGETQYFGPGTRLLVL.